This entry lists 8 T cell receptor beta chains sequenced from one sample in a study of vaccination and CD4 T cells after COVID-19. The antigens these receptors bind are not known. As for time point: late sampling 161 to 241 days after vaccination in a few convalescent patients. Treatment indicated: approximately 10-day PBMC culture with coronavirus spike peptide pools or control peptides (ViraFEST assay). The Oncomine TCR Beta short-read assay was what sequenced the DNA obtained from cultured CD4+ T cells. TCRdb redid the calling of the PCR reads with MiXCR, one entry per CDR3 protein. This sample has around 18,000 distinct CDR3 sequences; roughly half occur once, and the top ten carry about 20%. This specimen was CD4+ T cells from blood, cultured in vitro, taken about 7 months after SARS-CoV-2 vaccination. These receptors all stem from a human donor who had recovered from COVID-19.

The V call is TRBV7-2, the J call TRBJ1-5; possible D gene TRBD1, 5 bases. The CDR3 spans 15 residues. The V gene's germline CDR1 is SGHTA and CDR2 FQGNSA. Trimming pared 3 bases from V and 7 bases from J, leaving 16 bases between. CDR3 sequence (DNA): TGTGCCAGCAGCTTCTCGTCGGGGGTTGGGCAGCCCCAGCATTTT. Encoded protein: CASSFSSGVGQPQHF.

The genes are TRBV4-1 and TRBJ1-6, with no clear D. CDR1 is MGHRA, CDR2 YSYEKL, per germline. Trimming pared 1 base from V and 8 bases from J, leaving 12 bases between. The CDR3 is 15 residues long. The DNA for the CDR3 is TGCGCCAGCAGCCAAGTTCCGGGTTGGGATTCACCCCTCCACTTT. It specifies CASSQVPGWDSPLHF.

The CDR3 reads CASSSGPTYEQYF. CDR3 bases: TGTGCCAGCAGCTCCGGACCGACCTACGAGCAGTACTTC. The rearrangement joins TRBV5-4 to TRBJ2-7; D not certain. The CDR3 is 13 amino acids. V lost 3 bases and J 2 bases, leaving 9 bases between the germline ends. The germline gives CDR1 SGHNT, CDR2 YYREEE (reference sequence).

V gene TRBV20-1 combines with J gene TRBJ2-5, with 14 nucleotides matching TRBD2. The germline V gene has CDR1 DFQATT and CDR2 SNEGSKA (reference sequence). The CDR3 is 17 residues long. The CDR3 DNA reads as TGCTCGATGAGGCTGAGACTAGCGGGGGGGGAGTCAGAGACCCAGTACTTC. Translated, it gives CSMRLRLAGGESETQYF.

Only a few counts were recorded for this clonotype. CDR3 DNA: TGTGCCAGCAGTGAGGACACTCGATATAATTCACCCCTCCACTTT. Protein product: CASSEDTRYNSPLHF. This chain links TRBV6-1 with TRBJ1-6; TRBD1 is a possible D gene (5 bases). The CDR3 extends over 15 amino acids. Germline CDR1 MNHNS, CDR2 SASEGT. Trimming removed 3 bases from V and 4 bases from J, with 10 bases in between.

V usage is TRBV7-6 and J usage is TRBJ2-5; D may correspond to TRBD1 or TRBD2 (5 bases each). Germline CDR1 reads SGHVS; CDR2 reads FNYEAQ. The CDR3 contains 15 residues. Trimming pared 1 base from V and 2 bases from J, leaving 11 bases between. The CDR3 nucleotides are TGTGCCAGCAGCTTAGGCCTGGGACGGCAAGAGACCCAGTACTTC. Encoded protein: CASSLGLGRQETQYF.

In its sample, this clonotype was seen a few times. The chain couples TRBV19 to TRBJ2-2; D possibly uses TRBD1 or TRBD2 (5 bases each). The CDR3 extends over 19 amino acids. Germline V gives CDR1 LNHDA, CDR2 SQIVND (reference sequence). V lost 8 bases and J lost 1, with 26 bases in between. This CDR3 is CASSKWGSRVSKNTGELFF. The DNA of the CDR3 is TGTGCCAGTTCCAAATGGGGGAGTAGGGTCTCCAAGAACACCGGGGAGCTGTTTTTT.

This clonotype is labeled medium-sized (0.01 to 0.1%). The gene calls are TRBV20-1 and TRBJ2-7; TRBD2 matches 7 bases. CDR1 DFQATT and CDR2 SNEGSKA come from the germline V gene (reference sequence). Losses at the gene ends were 3 bases for V and 3 bases for J; bases not matched to a gene: 5. The CDR3 is made up of 13 amino acids. CDR3 DNA: TGCAGTGCTAGTTTAGGGGAGGGCTACGAGCAGTACTTC. Translated, it gives CSASLGEGYEQYF.